What follows is one TCR beta chain and its context. This clone was seen only once. Its specific antigen is unknown. The sample holds no much larger clone one base away, and base qualities are not on file. The meaning of the sample's time point label: week 23, last vaccination. Each vaccine dose, consisting of 300 ug of a 20-mer mutant IDH1 peptide in Montanide, was administered subcutaneously with topical imiquimod. Donors had newly diagnosed WHO grade 3 or 4 IDH1-mutant astrocytomas with loss of nuclear ATRX. The samples were drawn from NOA16, a multicentre, single-arm, open-label phase I trial in Germany that tested a mutant IDH1 peptide vaccine in humans for the first time. The DNeasy Blood and Tissue Kit was used to extract genomic DNA from EDTA blood for TCRB sequencing. The data originate from a study of a mutant IDH1 vaccine in newly diagnosed glioma (dated by TCRdb to about 2021). As for the study more broadly: Patients received eight vaccinations in weeks 1, 3, 5, 7, 11, 15, 19 and 23, corresponding to visits V03 through V10. Vaccination began 4-6 weeks after radiotherapy alone, or alongside temozolomide cycles in the chemotherapy-containing groups. Of the 25 to 40 patients who were treated, 62.5% were male and around 38% were female, and the mean age was roughly 40 years. Prior to enrollment, patients had been given standard therapy consisting of radiotherapy alone, temozolomide alone, or radiochemotherapy with temozolomide, with the combination given to most patients. Peripheral blood samples were drawn at six visits, namely V03 (baseline), V05, V07, V10, V12 and V13. Longitudinal TCRB deep sequencing was performed for 20 to 25 treated patients wherever samples were available for exploratory analyses.

Results and caveats for the whole study, not just this receptor: Changes in the top peripheral T cell clonotypes picked up by TCRB sequencing did not appear to be linked to pseudoprogression. Selection of PBMC samples for TCRB deep sequencing was based on availability. According to the authors, sample limitations meant that analyses of patient blood samples could not be reproduced. Immune responses induced by the vaccine were seen in roughly 95% of patients across multiple MHC alleles.

To prepare the library, the immunoSEQ multiplex PCR assay was applied. Rearranged TCR beta chain sequences were amplified with the hsTCRB Kit following the manufacturer's protocol. TCRB libraries were sequenced on an Illumina MiSeq. The authors processed their data as follows. The kit vendor's proprietary platform handled demultiplexing, trimming and gene mapping. Not all clones reach the TCRdb copy of this immuneACCESS table, which keeps in-frame sequences only. Checked studies attribute under half of the gap to unresolved V genes and leave the rest unexplained. V, J and clone size reflect that table, while D and trimming were determined from the DNA. Recorded for this sample are approximately 28,000 clones; around 80% of them occurred a single time. Jointly, the top ten make up roughly 8.2% of the sample. CDR1 and CDR2, per the germline V gene, are SGHTA and FQGNSA. There are 13 amino acids in the CDR3, from cysteine to phenylalanine inclusive. Of the read, only the CDR3 DNA is kept; its 39 bases are in frame from base 1. A distance of 10 bases separates the germline ends of V and J, which lose 5 bases and 6 bases respectively.

The sequences come from PBMCs, collected from a glioma patient whose treatment included an IDH1 peptide vaccine. The rearrangement joined TRBV7-2 to TRBJ2-2, with no reliable assignment of the D segment. This sequence was found in a woman aged 18-30 years with glioma. Here is the DNA: TGTGCCAGCAGCGGGGTCATCCCCGGGGAGCTGTTTTTT. Its protein reads: CASSGVIPGELFF.